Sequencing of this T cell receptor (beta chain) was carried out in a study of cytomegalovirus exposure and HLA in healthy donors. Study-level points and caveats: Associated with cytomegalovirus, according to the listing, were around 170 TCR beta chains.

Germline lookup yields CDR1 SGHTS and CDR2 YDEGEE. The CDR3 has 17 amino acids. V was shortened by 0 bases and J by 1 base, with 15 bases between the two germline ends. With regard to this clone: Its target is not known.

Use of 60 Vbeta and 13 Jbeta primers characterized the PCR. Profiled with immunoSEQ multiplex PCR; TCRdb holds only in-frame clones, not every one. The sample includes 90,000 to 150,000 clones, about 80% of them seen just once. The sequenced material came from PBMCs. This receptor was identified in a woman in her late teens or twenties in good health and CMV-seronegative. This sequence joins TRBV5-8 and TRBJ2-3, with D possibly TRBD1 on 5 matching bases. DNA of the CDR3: TGTGCCAGCAGCTTGGCCGATAGGGGCACGGGCACAGATACGCAGTATTTT. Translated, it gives CASSLADRGTGTDTQYF. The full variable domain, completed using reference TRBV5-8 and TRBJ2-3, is EAGVTQSPTHLIKTRGQQATLRCSPISGHTSVYWYQQALGLGLQFLLWYDEGEERNRGNFPPRFSGRQFPNYSSELNVNALELEDSALYLCASSLADRGTGTDTQYFGPGTRLTVL.